A selection of T cell receptor beta chains follows, all from one sample in a study of blood T cell repertoires in COVID-19. This table comes from immunoSEQ multiplex PCR, and its TCRdb copy is limited to in-frame clones, with some not included. The table includes roughly 290,000 clones, roughly 80% detected once. The sequenced material came from peripheral blood. The receptors were sampled from a woman aged 45 to 65 with active or convalescent COVID-19. The CDR3 runs from the conserved cysteine through the conserved F or W. A D gene is named only where the DNA matches it firmly. Not all rows give a size; the values are once, few, many and, for expanded clones, a class.

abundance	v_gene	j_gene	d_gene	CDR3aa	CDR3nt
-	TRBV29-1	TRBJ1-1	-	CSAHRDTNTEAFF	TGCAGCGCCCACCGGGACACAAACACTGAAGCTTTCTTT
-	TRBV19	TRBJ1-2	-	CASSRYPEGYTF	TGTGCCAGTAGTCGTTATCCGGAGGGCTACACCTTC
-	TRBV7-9	TRBJ2-1	-	CASSSDRNNEQFF	TGTGCCAGCAGCTCAGACAGGAACAATGAGCAGTTCTTC
once	TRBV7-2	TRBJ1-2	-	CASSSGRAGDNYGYTF	TGTGCCAGCAGCTCGGGACGCGCAGGGGATAACTATGGCTACACCTTC
-	TRBV19	TRBJ1-1	-	CASSTDSVNTEAFF	TGTGCCAGTAGTACCGACAGCGTGAACACTGAAGCTTTCTTT
once	TRBV19	TRBJ2-7	TRBD1	CASSNDRGYEQYF	TGTGCCAGTAGTAACGACAGGGGATACGAGCAGTACTTC
-	TRBV28	TRBJ1-2	-	CASSLSLYGYTF	TGTGCCAGCAGTTTATCCCTCTATGGCTACACCTTC
few	TRBV5-4	TRBJ2-7	TRBD1	CASSYGDRGRLEQYF	TGTGCCAGCAGCTACGGGGACAGGGGGCGTTTAGAGCAGTACTTC
-	TRBV3-1/TRBV3-2	TRBJ2-2	TRBD2	CASSPLAGAPGELFF	TGTGCCAGCAGCCCCCTAGCGGGAGCACCCGGGGAGCTGTTTTTT
-	TRBV29-1	TRBJ2-1	-	CSVGARDYNEQFF	TGCAGCGTTGGAGCCAGGGATTACAATGAGCAGTTCTTC
-	TRBV5-1	TRBJ2-3	TRBD2	CASSLPSGPSTDTQYF	TGCGCCAGCAGCTTGCCTAGCGGTCCTAGCACAGATACGCAGTATTTT
-	TRBV10-3	TRBJ2-5	-	CAISGQIQETQYF	TGTGCCATCAGTGGGCAGATCCAAGAGACCCAGTACTTC
-	TRBV6-5	TRBJ1-1	-	CASSYSGSLNTEAFF	TGTGCCAGCAGTTACTCCGGGAGCCTGAACACTGAAGCTTTCTTT
-	TRBV7-3	TRBJ2-2	TRBD2	CASSFRRIAGVLGTGELFF	TGTGCCAGCAGCTTTCGCAGGATAGCGGGAGTATTGGGCACCGGGGAGCTGTTTTTT
-	TRBV3-1/TRBV3-2	TRBJ2-7	TRBD1	CASTSYRGHEQYF	TGTGCCAGCACCTCCTACAGGGGTCACGAGCAGTACTTC
-	TRBV6-5	TRBJ2-3	TRBD2	CASSRSGNTQYF	TGTGCCAGCAGCCGTAGCGGGAATACGCAGTATTTT
-	TRBV2	TRBJ2-2	-	CASSQDRSTGELFF	TGTGCCAGCAGCCAAGACAGGAGCACCGGGGAGCTGTTTTTT
-	TRBV18	TRBJ2-7	TRBD1	CASSPLGQGYEQYF	TGTGCCAGCTCACCACTGGGACAGGGCTACGAGCAGTACTTC
-	TRBV5-1	TRBJ1-1	TRBD1	CASRRTGLHTEAFF	TGCGCCAGCAGACGGACAGGGCTCCACACTGAAGCTTTCTTT
once	TRBV7-9	TRBJ1-6	-	CASSLDTGSSYNSPLHF	TGTGCCAGCAGCTTAGACACTGGGAGCTCCTATAATTCACCCCTCCACTTT
-	TRBV29-1	TRBJ2-5	-	CSVEDLMKGGAETQYF	TGCAGCGTTGAAGATCTTATGAAAGGAGGGGCCGAGACCCAGTACTTC
few	TRBV7-8	TRBJ2-7	TRBD1	CASSSYRDRAYEQYF	TGTGCCAGCAGCTCCTACCGGGACAGGGCCTACGAGCAGTACTTC
-	TRBV28	TRBJ1-4	-	CASSLLRRGNEKLFF	TGTGCCAGCAGTTTACTGCGTCGGGGGAATGAAAAACTGTTTTTT
-	TRBV5-1	TRBJ1-2	-	CASSRYSGGADYGYTF	TGCGCCAGCAGCCGATACTCTGGGGGCGCTGACTATGGCTACACCTTC
-	TRBV28	TRBJ2-2	TRBD2	CASRPRRLAGWAGELFF	TGTGCCAGCAGACCTCGTCGGCTAGCGGGGTGGGCCGGGGAGCTGTTTTTT